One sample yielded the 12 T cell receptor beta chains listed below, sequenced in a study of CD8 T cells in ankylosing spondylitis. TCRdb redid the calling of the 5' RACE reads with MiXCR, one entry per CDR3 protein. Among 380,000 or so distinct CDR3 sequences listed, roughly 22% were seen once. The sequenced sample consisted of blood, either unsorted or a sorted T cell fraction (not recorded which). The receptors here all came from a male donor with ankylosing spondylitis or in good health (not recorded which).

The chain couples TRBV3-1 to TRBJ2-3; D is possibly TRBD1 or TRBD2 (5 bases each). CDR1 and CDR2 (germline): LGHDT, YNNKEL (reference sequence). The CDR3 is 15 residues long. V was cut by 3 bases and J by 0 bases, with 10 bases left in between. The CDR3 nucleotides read TGTGCCAGCAGCCAGTTGGGGGTGAGCACAGATACGCAGTATTTT. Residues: CASSQLGVSTDTQYF.

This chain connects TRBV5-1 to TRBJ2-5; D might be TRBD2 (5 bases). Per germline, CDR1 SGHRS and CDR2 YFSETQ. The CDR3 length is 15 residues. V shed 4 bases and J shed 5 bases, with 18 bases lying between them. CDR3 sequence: CASSVEDLAWETQYF. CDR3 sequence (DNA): TGCGCCAGCAGCGTAGAAGACTTAGCGTGGGAGACCCAGTACTTC.

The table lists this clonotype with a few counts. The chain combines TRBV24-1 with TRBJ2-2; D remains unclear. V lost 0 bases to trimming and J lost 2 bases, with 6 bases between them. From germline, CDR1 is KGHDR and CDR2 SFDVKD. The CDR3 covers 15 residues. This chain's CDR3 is CATSDLVRNTGELFF. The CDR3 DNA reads TGTGCCACCAGTGATTTGGTTCGTAACACCGGGGAGCTGTTTTTT.

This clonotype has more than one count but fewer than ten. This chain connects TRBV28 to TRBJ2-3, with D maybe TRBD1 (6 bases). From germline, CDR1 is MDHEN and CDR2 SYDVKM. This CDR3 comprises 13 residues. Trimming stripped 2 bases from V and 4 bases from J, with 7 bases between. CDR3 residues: CASSLTGSDTQYF. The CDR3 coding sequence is TGTGCCAGCAGTTTAACAGGGTCAGATACGCAGTATTTT.

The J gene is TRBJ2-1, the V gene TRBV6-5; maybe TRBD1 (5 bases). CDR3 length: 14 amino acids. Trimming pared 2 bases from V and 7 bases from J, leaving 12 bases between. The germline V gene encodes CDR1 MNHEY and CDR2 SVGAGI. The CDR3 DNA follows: TGTGCCAGCAGTTACGCCGCAGGGAAAAATGAGCAGTTCTTC. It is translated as CASSYAAGKNEQFF.

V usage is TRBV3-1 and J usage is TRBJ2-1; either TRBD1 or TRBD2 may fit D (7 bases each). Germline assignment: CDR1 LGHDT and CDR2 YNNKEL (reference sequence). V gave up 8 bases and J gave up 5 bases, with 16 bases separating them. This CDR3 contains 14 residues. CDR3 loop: CASQGGGLNNEQFF. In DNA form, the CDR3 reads TGTGCCAGCCAGGGGGGGGGATTGAACAATGAGCAGTTCTTC.

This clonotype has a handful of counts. The CDR3, as DNA: TGTGCCAGCAGTTTGGCCGCGAGGGGGACCCAGTACTTC. Protein: CASSLAARGTQYF. The chain links TRBV12-3 or TRBV12-4 to TRBJ2-5; D may match TRBD1 or TRBD2 (5 bases each). The V gene lost 3 bases and the J gene lost 7 bases, with 12 bases spanning the gap. There are 13 residues in the CDR3.

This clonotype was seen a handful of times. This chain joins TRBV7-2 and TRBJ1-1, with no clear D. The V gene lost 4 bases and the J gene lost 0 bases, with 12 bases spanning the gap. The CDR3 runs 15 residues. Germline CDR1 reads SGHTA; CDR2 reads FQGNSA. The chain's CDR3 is CASSSTWTMNTEAFF. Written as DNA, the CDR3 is TGTGCCAGCAGCTCGACATGGACCATGAACACTGAAGCTTTCTTT.

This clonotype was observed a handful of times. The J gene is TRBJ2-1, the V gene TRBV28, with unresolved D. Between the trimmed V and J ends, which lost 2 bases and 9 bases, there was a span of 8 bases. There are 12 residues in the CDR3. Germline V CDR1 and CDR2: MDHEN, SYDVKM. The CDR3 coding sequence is TGTGCCAGCAGTTTAGCTGGCGTTGAGCAGTTCTTC. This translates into CASSLAGVEQFF. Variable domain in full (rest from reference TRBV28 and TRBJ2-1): DVKVTQSSRYLVKRTGEKVFLECVQDMDHENMFWYRQDPGLGLRLIYFSYDVKMKEKGDIPEGYSVSREKKERFSLILESASTNQTSMYLCASSLAGVEQFFGPGTRLTVL.

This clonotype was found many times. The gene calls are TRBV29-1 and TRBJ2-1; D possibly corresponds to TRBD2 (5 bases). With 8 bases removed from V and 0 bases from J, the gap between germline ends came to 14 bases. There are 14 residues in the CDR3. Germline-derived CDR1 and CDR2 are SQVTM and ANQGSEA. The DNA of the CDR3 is TGCAGCCTCCGGGATGCGAGCTCCTACAATGAGCAGTTCTTC. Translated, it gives CSLRDASSYNEQFF.

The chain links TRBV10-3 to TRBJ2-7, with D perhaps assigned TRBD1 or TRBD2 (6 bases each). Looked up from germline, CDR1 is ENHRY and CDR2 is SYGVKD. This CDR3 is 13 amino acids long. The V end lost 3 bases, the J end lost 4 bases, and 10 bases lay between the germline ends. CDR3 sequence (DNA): TGTGCCATCAGTGATAAAGGGGGGTACGAGCAGTACTTC. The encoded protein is CAISDKGGYEQYF.

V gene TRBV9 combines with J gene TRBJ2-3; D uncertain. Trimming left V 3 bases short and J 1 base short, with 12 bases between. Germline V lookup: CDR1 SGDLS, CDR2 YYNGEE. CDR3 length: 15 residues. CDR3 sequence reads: CASSGGIGGTDTQYF. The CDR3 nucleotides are TGTGCCAGCAGCGGTGGAATTGGGGGCACAGATACGCAGTATTTT.